The 6 T cell receptor beta chains below all came from one sample that was sequenced in a study of shared clonotypes between healthy human individuals (dated by TCRdb to 2020 to 2021). Libraries were built with the immunoSEQ multiplex PCR assay. This is the immuneACCESS table as TCRdb keeps it, with only in-frame sequences that have V and J called. A part of the clones is gone; compared with another copy, unresolved V genes explain less than half, and the rest is unexplained. In all, the sample holds some 2 million clones, and roughly 96% of those were seen once. The top ten hold around 0.13% of the sample. Specimen: naive CD4+ T cells sorted from blood. The sample's cell subset or site label is to be understood as: CD45RA+ positively selected. The source is a young man in good health.

This chain connects TRBV5-1 to TRBJ2-3; TRBD1 agrees at 9 bases. V lost 3 bases and J lost 2; bases outside the gene matches: 13. The V gene's germline CDR1 is SGHRS and CDR2 YFSETQ. The CDR3 loop spans 18 amino acids. The chain's CDR3 is CASSSYGLQGANTDTQYF. The CDR3 DNA sequence: TGCGCCAGCAGCTCCTATGGCTTACAGGGGGCTAACACAGATACGCAGTATTTT.

V usage is TRBV10-3 and J usage is TRBJ1-2, with 8 bases matching TRBD1. Germline V gene sequence: CDR1 ENHRY, CDR2 SYGVKD. This CDR3 comprises 16 residues. The V segment lost 0 bases and the J segment 6 bases; nucleotides outside the gene matches: 9. CDR3: CAISESNPRTGHGYTF. The CDR3 DNA reads as TGTGCCATCAGTGAGTCCAACCCCCGGACAGGGCATGGCTACACCTTC.

V usage is TRBV7-2 and J usage is TRBJ2-7; 10 bases agree with TRBD1. V lost 1 base, J lost 2 bases, and 2 bases stayed unmatched. This CDR3 has 15 amino acids. CDR1 SGHTA and CDR2 FQGNSA come from the germline V gene. The CDR3 protein is CASSLGGTGAYEQYF. CDR3 nucleotide sequence: TGTGCCAGCAGCTTAGGTGGGACAGGGGCCTACGAGCAGTACTTC. The variable domain in full, completed from reference TRBV7-2 and TRBJ2-7, reads GAGVSQSPSNKVTEKGKDVELRCDPISGHTALYWYRQSLGQGLEFLIYFQGNSAPDKSGLPSDRFSAERTGGSVSTLTIQRTQQEDSAVYLCASSLGGTGAYEQYFGPGTRLTVT.

This chain joins TRBV5-6 and TRBJ2-7, with 9 bases matching TRBD1. Per germline, CDR1 SGHDT and CDR2 YYEEEE. The CDR3 is made up of 11 amino acids. With 4 bases clipped from V and 7 bases from J, the junction kept 0 bases outside the gene matches. This CDR3 reads CASSGQGEQYF. The CDR3 DNA reads as TGTGCCAGCAGCGGACAGGGGGAGCAGTACTTC.

The chain uses TRBV2 and TRBJ2-5; D gene uncertain. The CDR3 runs to 13 residues. Germline V gene sequence: CDR1 SNHLY, CDR2 FYNNEI. The V end lost 10 bases, the J end lost 0 bases, and 12 bases lay between the germline ends. This chain's CDR3 is CATQPEYQETQYF. The CDR3 DNA sequence: TGTGCCACCCAACCTGAGTACCAAGAGACCCAGTACTTC.

This chain links TRBV19 with TRBJ1-2, with TRBD1 identical over 7 bases. CDR1 and CDR2 from the germline V gene are LNHDA and SQIVND (reference sequence). The CDR3 length is 18 residues. Trimming cost V 5 bases and J 2 bases; bases outside gene matches: 17. DNA for the CDR3: TGTGCCAGTAGTTTACCCCGGACAGGCCAGACGGAAAACTATGGCTACACCTTC. Residues: CASSLPRTGQTENYGYTF.